A selection of T cell receptor beta chains follows, all from one sample in a study of T-cell memory formation after mild COVID-19. TCRdb ran MiXCR on the 5' RACE reads and lists one entry per CDR3 protein. Here the sample spans some 150,000 distinct CDR3 sequences, around 14% being singletons. Sequencing used PBMCs or a T cell subset sorted from them (not recorded which). These receptors all come from an adult woman who had mild COVID-19 (a few samples of this study predate the infection). Cell type and time point are not known. Both conserved end residues are part of each CDR3.

v_call cdr3_aa
TRBV15 CATRSTLAGELFF
TRBV7-9 CASSSRGDLAGGPGEQFF
TRBV29-1 CSVQGLDGYTF
TRBV9 CASSPGQGAGTDTQYF
TRBV11-3 CASSLPTGEDTEAFF
TRBV29-1 CSVEGTSDTGELFF
TRBV6-5 CASSYLGPYGYTF
TRBV10-2 CASPRFKPGQGVVSTDTQYF
TRBV4-3 CASSQDGSEGSYEQYF
TRBV20-1 CSARGYGGLTYEQYF
TRBV6-6 CASSYLNSPLHF
TRBV4-1 CASSQGFPGDSTGELFF
TRBV6-2/TRBV6-3 CDSSYSIVGNTEAFF
TRBV7-9 CASSGYRKLNYGYTF
TRBV4-1 CASSQRGTEAFF
TRBV7-2 CASSWGQGGIYEQYF
TRBV6-6 CASSYSQGVYGYTF
TRBV20-1 CSARREDLVTDTQYF
TRBV7-7 CASSLGPAGDPYNEQFF
TRBV20-1 CRSGTNTDTQYF
TRBV27 CASSLSGGDQETQYF
TRBV30 CACRAGRGPLEKLFF
TRBV4-1 CASSQGQGGLQETQYF
TRBV12-3/TRBV12-4 CASSPDLDRDGYTF
TRBV4-1 CASSPIRQGAQDTDTQYF
TRBV20-1 CSARDVGSNEQFF
TRBV6-2/TRBV6-3 CAIEQQGPAYGYTF
TRBV27 CASSFGTGDYEQYF
TRBV7-2 CASSGLTGFKDEQYF
TRBV7-9 CASSTTGSNTEAFF
TRBV4-2 CASSQVGPGGNWNTGELFF
TRBV27 CASSSGTGSQPQHF
TRBV4-1 CASSQLRRDEQFF
TRBV5-5 CASSFMTEATGELFF
TRBV7-9 CASSLSLAGKTDTQYF
TRBV12-3/TRBV12-4 CASSFRLAGMTDTQYF
TRBV7-8 CASSLAGRMNTEAFF
TRBV29-1 CSPRVAGAPDTQYF
TRBV4-2 CASSQGLGGPEETQYF
TRBV5-5 CASSLGFSRVGEQFF